Sequencing of this T cell receptor beta chain was carried out in a study of T cells in Graves' hyperthyroidism and ophthalmopathy (dated by TCRdb to the late 2010s). As for the study more broadly: Peripheral blood was sampled at the time of initial diagnosis, prior to any treatment. Whether ophthalmopathy could be predicted prospectively was tested in an independent validation cohort made up of 18 to 20 hyperthyroidism patients plus 17 patients who later progressed to ophthalmopathy. According to the paper, TCR Vbeta CDR3 sequencing was carried out on 135 peripheral blood samples, which came from around 43 ophthalmopathy, 80 or so hyperthyroidism and about 17 progressor patients. To identify TCR V-J signatures that set the groups apart, the researchers used a discovery cohort of 100 patients, made up of under 45 with Graves' ophthalmopathy and some 60 with stable Graves' hyperthyroidism. The study also compared thyroid tissue and blood T-cell repertoires from several Graves' hyperthyroidism patients. The roughly 91 discovery patients were randomly divided into training and test sets at a 7:3 ratio. After sampling, hyperthyroidism patients received methimazole starting at 30 mg daily, and ophthalmopathy patients received high-dose intravenous methylprednisolone.

For this chain, trimming is 3 bases at the V end and 7 bases at the J end, and the number of junction bases without a gene match is 7. The CDR3 goes from the cysteine to the phenylalanine over 15 residues. Only CDR3 DNA is held: 45 bases, read in frame from base 1. Moderately to severely active disease, a Clinical Activity Score of at least 3, a NOSPECS grade of at least 4, and a duration under 3 months were present in ophthalmopathy patients. The study excluded patients with uncontrolled infections, other autoimmune diseases, pregnancy or lactation. Diagnoses were based on clinical symptoms, serum thyroxine and TRAb, thyroid ultrasound and orbital computed tomography. PBMCs were isolated from 10 ml of fresh peripheral blood by Ficoll-Paque density gradient centrifugation. Total RNA was extracted with Trizol reagent, and quality was checked on an Agilent 2100 Bioanalyzer. Amplification of TCR beta CDR3 regions was carried out from RNA transcripts. A first-round RT-PCR of the TCR CDR3 used the HTBI primer set with the Qiagen OneStep RT-PCR kit. A second multiplex PCR round built the libraries, followed by size selection and purification. The libraries were sequenced on an Illumina HiSeq2000 using paired-end 100 bp reads. From the authors' description of their analysis: Raw data were processed with SOAPnuke, discarding reads with adapters, uncalled bases, mean Phred below 15, or no exact constant-primer or identifier match. High-quality paired reads were merged using COPE v1.2.5, and each unique nucleotide sequence was defined as a clonotype. Clonotypes were aligned to IMGT TRBV, TRBD and TRBJ reference segments using MiTCR v1.1. The analysis was restricted to V-J combinations with a frequency above 0.0001, which together covered 99.2% of the repertoires. The TCS score was defined as F50 (clonal expansion) divided by E x V (chaos), with BLOSUM62-based TCRdist calculated between CDR3 peptides within each V-J. Welch's t-statistics and random forest reduced roughly 500 V-J features to 10 to 15, which were used in a naive Bayes classifier (R e1071). TCRdb reprocessing: public reads trimmed at Q25 with fastp, clones called with MiXCR, in-frame beta chains kept. Merged by CDR3 protein, the rows form single entries marked with the most common genes and DNA. Here the V and J calls rest on TCRdb's processing, not on the authors' analysis. For this sample the table gives about 350,000 distinct CDR3 sequences, of which 18% were detected only once. The ten largest clones capture roughly a sixth of the sample.

Many counts were recorded for this clonotype. The specificity of this receptor is unknown. No much larger clone is present one base from it, and per-base qualities are unavailable. General conclusions and limits of the study: Sample size was not statistically predetermined, and investigators were not blinded to group allocation. Blood samples also contained most of the expanded thyroid clonotypes (frequency above 0.001), which suggests that blood repertoires may reflect thyroid immune responses. In cross-validation, a model built on a 13 V-J signature told ophthalmopathy apart from stable hyperthyroidism with 85% to 90% sensitivity and roughly 83% specificity, and in testing the same model reached 80%/75%. During validation, the model predicted progression to ophthalmopathy a median of around 6 months ahead of onset, with roughly 65% sensitivity and around 73% specificity.

The chain employs TRBV12-3 or TRBV12-4 and TRBJ1-2, with 11 central nucleotides matching TRBD1. What was sequenced was blood. The receptor was derived from a woman aged 40 to 50 with Graves' ophthalmopathy. This receptor has the CDR3 CASSLDGQGAGGYTF. The DNA is TGTGCCAGCAGTTTGGACGGACAGGGGGCGGGTGGCTACACCTTC.